The clone carrying this TCR beta chain was observed once. Genomic DNA of every subset was divided equally among multiple immunoSEQ plates. Sequencing used immunoSEQ multiplex PCR; TCRdb keeps in-frame clones, though not all of them. The data contain more than 450,000 clones, 79% of them singletons. The CDR3 runs to 15 residues. Per germline, CDR1 SGHRS and CDR2 YFSETQ. The sample originates from a study of shared clonotypes between healthy human individuals. The clonotype was recovered from a woman aged 35 to 49 in good health. Some clones in this sample may be carry-over from other donors' samples. Sequenced: PBMCs. This sequence joins TRBV5-1 and TRBJ2-5; 11 bases are a match to TRBD1. The J call could be wrong; TRBJ2-7 is a better fit for the DNA end. For the CDR3, the DNA is TGCGCCAGCAGTCCCCGGACAGGGGGCTTGGGCGAGCAGTACTTC. It translates to CASSPRTGGLGEQYF.